These 3 T cell receptor beta chains came from one sample sequenced in a study of monozygotic twins with inflammatory bowel disease. TCRdb reanalyzed the 5' RACE reads and collapses them to one entry per CDR3 protein, without DNA. The listing records some 130,000 distinct CDR3 sequences. Sequenced material: blood. Every receptor here comes from a human donor with ulcerative colitis or Crohn's disease, or a healthy co-twin of an affected twin (not recorded which).

The chain employs TRBV20-1 and TRBJ2-7. The CDR3 contains 14 residues. Per the germline V gene, CDR1 is DFQATT and CDR2 is SNEGSKA (reference sequence). CDR3 loop: CSALSIAGLYEQYF.

The rearrangement joins TRBV12-3 or TRBV12-4 to TRBJ2-3; TCRdb's D gene call, TRBD2, goes unchecked for lack of DNA. There are 16 residues in the CDR3. The CDR3 protein is CASSLLSREGWDTQYF.

The rearrangement uses TRBV28 and TRBJ2-7; TCRdb gives TRBD1 as the D gene, but with no DNA this cannot be confirmed. Looked up from germline, CDR1 is MDHEN and CDR2 is SYDVKM. The length of the CDR3 is 14 residues. CDR3 region: CASSRRQTPYEQYF.